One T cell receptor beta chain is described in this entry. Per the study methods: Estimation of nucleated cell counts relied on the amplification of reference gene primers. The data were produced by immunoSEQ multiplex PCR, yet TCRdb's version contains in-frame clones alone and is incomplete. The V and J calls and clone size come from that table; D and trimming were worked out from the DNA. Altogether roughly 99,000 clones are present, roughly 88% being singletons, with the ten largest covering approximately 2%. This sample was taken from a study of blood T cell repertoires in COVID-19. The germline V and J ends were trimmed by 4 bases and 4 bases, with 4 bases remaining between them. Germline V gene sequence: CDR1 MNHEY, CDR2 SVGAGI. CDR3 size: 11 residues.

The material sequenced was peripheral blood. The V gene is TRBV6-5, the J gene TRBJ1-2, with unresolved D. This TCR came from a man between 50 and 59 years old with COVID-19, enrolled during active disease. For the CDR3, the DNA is TGTGCCAGCAGTTCATCCTATGGCTACACCTTC. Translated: CASSSSYGYTF.